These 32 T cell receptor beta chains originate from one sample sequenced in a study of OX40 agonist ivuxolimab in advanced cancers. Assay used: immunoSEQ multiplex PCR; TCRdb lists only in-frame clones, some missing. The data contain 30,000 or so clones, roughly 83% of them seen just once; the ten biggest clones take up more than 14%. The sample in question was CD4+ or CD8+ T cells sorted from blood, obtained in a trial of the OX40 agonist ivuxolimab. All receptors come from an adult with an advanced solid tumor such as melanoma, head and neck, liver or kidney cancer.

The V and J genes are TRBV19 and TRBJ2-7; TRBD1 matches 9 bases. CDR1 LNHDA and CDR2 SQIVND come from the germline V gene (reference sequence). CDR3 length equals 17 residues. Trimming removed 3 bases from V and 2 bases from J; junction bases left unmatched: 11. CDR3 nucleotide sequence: TGTGCCAGTAGTATTTCGACAGGGGGATCCCTCCCCTACGAGCAGTACTTC. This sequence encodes CASSISTGGSLPYEQYF. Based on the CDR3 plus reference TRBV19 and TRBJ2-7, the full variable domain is DGGITQSPKYLFRKEGQNVTLSCEQNLNHDAMYWYRQDPGQGLRLIYYSQIVNDFQKGDIAEGYSVSREKKESFPLTVTSAQKNPTAFYLCASSISTGGSLPYEQYFGPGTRLTVT.

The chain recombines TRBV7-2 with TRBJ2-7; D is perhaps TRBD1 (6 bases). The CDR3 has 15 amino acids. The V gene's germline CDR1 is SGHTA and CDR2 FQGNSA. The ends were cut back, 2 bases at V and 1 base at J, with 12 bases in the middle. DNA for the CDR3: TGTGCCAGCAGCTTAAGGACAGTCCTTTCCTACGAGCAGTACTTC. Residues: CASSLRTVLSYEQYF.

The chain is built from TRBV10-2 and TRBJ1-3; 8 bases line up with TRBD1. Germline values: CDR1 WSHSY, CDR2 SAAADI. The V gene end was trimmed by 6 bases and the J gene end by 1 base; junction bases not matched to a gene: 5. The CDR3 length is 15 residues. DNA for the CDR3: TGCGCCAGCAGATCCGGACAGGGATCTGGAAACACCATATATTTT. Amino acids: CASRSGQGSGNTIYF.

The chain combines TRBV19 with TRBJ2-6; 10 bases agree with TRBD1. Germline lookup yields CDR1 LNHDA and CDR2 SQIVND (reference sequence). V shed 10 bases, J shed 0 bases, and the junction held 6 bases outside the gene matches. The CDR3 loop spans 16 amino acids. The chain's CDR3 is CATDRTGGSGANVLTF. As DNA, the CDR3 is TGTGCCACTGATCGGACAGGGGGCTCTGGGGCCAACGTCCTGACTTTC.

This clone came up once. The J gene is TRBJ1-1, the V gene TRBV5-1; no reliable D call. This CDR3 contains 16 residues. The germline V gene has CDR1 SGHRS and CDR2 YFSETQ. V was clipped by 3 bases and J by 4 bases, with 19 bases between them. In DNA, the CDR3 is TGCGCCAGCAGCTCCTTTATTCGTGGTGCGAGCACTGAAGCTTTCTTT. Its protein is CASSSFIRGASTEAFF.

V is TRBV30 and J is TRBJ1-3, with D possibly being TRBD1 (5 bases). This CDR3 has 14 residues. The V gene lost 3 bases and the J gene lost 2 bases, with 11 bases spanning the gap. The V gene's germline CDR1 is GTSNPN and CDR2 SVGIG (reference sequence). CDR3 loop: CAWRTRGTGNTIYF. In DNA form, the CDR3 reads TGTGCCTGGAGGACGCGGGGGACTGGAAACACCATATATTTT.

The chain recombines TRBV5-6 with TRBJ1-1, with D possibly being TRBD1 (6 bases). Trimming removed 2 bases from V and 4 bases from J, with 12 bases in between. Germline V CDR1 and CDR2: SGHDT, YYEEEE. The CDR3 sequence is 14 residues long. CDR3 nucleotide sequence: TGTGCCAGCAGCTTTCTGGGGGCTACCACTGAAGCTTTCTTT. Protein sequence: CASSFLGATTEAFF.

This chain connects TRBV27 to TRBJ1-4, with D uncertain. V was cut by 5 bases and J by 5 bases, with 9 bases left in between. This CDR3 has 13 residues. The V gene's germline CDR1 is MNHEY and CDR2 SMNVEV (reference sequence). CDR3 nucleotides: TGTGCCAGCAGTACTTACACGAATGAAAAACTGTTTTTT. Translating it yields CASSTYTNEKLFF.

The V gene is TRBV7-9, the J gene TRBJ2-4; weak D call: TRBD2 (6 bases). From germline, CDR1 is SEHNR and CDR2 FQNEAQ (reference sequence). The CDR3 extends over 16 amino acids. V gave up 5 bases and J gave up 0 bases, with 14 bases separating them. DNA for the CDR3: TGTGCCAGCAGCCTAGTTTGGGGACTAGCCAAAAACATTCAGTACTTC. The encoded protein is CASSLVWGLAKNIQYF.

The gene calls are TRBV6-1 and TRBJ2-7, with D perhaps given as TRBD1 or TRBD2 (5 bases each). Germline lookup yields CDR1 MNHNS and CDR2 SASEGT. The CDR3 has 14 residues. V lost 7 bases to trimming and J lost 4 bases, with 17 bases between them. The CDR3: CASTSPGHQYEQYF. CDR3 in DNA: TGTGCCAGCACTTCCCCGGGGCACCAATACGAGCAGTACTTC.

The CDR3 here is CASSESLANNEKLFF. In nucleotides, the CDR3 is TGCGCCAGCAGTGAGTCACTGGCCAATAATGAAAAACTGTTTTTT. V is TRBV10-2 and J is TRBJ1-4; D unclear. CDR3 length equals 15 residues. The ends were cut back, 0 bases at V and 4 bases at J, with 9 bases in the middle. From germline, CDR1 is WSHSY and CDR2 SAAADI.

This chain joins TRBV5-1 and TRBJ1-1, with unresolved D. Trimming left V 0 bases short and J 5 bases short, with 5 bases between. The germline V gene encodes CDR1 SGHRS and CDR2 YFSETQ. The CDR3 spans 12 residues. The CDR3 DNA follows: TGCGCCAGCAGCTTGGGCAGTACTGAAGCTTTCTTT. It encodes CASSLGSTEAFF.

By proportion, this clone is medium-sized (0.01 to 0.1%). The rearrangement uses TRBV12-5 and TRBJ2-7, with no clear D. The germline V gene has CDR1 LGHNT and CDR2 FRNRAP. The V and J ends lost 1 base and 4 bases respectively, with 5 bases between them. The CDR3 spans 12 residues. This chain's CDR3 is CASGLDVYEQYF. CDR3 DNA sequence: TGTGCTAGTGGTTTGGACGTTTACGAGCAGTACTTC.

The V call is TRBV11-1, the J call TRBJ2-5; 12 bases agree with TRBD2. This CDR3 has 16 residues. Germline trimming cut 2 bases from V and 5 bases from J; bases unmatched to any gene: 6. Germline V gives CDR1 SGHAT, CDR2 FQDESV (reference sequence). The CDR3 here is CASSLTGLAGWETQYF. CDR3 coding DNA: TGTGCCAGCAGCTTAACCGGACTAGCGGGGTGGGAGACCCAGTACTTC.

Here the CDR3 DNA reads TGTGCCAGCAGTGACCCAGGACAGATGATTCGCTACGAGCAGTACTTC. Its translation is CASSDPGQMIRYEQYF. The chain is built from TRBV2 and TRBJ2-7; TRBD1 is a possible D gene (6 bases). The germline V gene encodes CDR1 SNHLY and CDR2 FYNNEI. V was shortened by 3 bases and J by 3 bases, with 18 bases between the two germline ends. The CDR3 length is 16 residues. The variable domain in full, completed from reference TRBV2 and TRBJ2-7, reads EPEVTQTPSHQVTQMGQEVILRCVPISNHLYFYWYRQILGQKVEFLVSFYNNEISEKSEIFDDQFSVERPDGSNFTLKIRSTKLEDSAMYFCASSDPGQMIRYEQYFGPGTRLTVT.

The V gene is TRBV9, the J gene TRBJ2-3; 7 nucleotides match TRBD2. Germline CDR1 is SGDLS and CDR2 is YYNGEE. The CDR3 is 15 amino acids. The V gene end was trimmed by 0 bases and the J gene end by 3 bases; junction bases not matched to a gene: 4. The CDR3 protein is CASSVGGGGTDTQYF. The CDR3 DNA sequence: TGTGCCAGCAGCGTAGGTGGGGGGGGTACAGATACGCAGTATTTT.

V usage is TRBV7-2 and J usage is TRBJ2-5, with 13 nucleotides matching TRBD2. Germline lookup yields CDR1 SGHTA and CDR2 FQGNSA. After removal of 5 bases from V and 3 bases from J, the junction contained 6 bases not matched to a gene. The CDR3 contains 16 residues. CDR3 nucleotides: TGTGCCAGCAGCGACCGACTAGCGGGGGGAAAAGAGACCCAGTACTTC. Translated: CASSDRLAGGKETQYF.

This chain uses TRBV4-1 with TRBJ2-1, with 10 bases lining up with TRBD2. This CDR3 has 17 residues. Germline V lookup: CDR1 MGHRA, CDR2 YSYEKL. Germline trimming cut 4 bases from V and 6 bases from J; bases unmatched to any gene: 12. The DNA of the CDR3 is TGCGCCAGCAGCCCGCATCCGGGACTAGCGAAGGGCAATGAGCAGTTCTTC. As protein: CASSPHPGLAKGNEQFF.

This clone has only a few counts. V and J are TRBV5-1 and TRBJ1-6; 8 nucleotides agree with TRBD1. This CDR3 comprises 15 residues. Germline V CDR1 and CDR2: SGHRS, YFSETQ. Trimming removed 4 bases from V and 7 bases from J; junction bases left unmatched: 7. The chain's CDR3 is CASSRAGQANSPLHF. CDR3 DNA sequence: TGCGCCAGCAGCCGGGCGGGACAGGCAAATTCACCCCTCCACTTT.

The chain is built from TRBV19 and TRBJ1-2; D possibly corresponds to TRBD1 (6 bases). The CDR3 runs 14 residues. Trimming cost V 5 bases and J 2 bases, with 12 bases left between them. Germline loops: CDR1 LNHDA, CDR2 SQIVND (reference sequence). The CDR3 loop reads CASSRVRGNYGYTF. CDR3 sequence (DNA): TGTGCCAGTAGTCGGGTCAGGGGAAACTATGGCTACACCTTC.

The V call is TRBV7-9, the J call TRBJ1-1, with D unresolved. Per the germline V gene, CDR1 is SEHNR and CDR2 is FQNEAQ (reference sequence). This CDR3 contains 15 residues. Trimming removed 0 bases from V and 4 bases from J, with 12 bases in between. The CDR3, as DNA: TGTGCCAGCAGCTTAGCTCGGGATGTCGGCACTGAAGCTTTCTTT. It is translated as CASSLARDVGTEAFF.

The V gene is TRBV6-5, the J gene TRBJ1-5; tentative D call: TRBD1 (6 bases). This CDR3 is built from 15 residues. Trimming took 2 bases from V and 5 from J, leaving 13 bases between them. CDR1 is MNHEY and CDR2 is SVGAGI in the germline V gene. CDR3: CASSYRRGAHQPQHF. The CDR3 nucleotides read TGTGCCAGCAGTTACCGTCGGGGGGCTCATCAGCCCCAGCATTTT.

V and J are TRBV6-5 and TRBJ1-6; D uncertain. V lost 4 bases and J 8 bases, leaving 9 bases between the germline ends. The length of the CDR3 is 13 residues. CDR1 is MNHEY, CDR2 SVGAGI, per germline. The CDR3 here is CASSSGSDSPLHF. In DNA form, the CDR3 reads TGTGCCAGCAGTTCCGGGAGCGATTCACCCCTCCACTTT.

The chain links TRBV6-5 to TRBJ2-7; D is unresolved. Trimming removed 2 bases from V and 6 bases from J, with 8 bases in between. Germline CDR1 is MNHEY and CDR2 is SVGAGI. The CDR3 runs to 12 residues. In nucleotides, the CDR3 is TGTGCCAGCAGTTACGGATGGGCCGAGCAGTACTTC. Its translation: CASSYGWAEQYF.

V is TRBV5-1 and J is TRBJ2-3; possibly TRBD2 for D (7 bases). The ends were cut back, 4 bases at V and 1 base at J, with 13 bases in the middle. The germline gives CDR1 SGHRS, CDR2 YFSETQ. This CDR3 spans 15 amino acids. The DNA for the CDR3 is TGCGCCAGCAGCCCTCGGGGGGCGGGCACAGATACGCAGTATTTT. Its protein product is CASSPRGAGTDTQYF.

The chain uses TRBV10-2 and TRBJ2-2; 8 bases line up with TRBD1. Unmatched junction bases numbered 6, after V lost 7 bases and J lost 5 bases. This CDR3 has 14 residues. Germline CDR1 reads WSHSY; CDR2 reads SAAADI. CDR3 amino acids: CASIDRGGTGELFF. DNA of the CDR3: TGCGCCAGCATCGACAGGGGCGGTACCGGGGAGCTGTTTTTT.

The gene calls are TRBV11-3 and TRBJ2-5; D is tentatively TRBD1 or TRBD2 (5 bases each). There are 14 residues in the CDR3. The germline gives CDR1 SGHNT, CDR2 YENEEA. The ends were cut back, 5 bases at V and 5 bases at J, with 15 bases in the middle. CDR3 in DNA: TGTGCCAGCAGCAAAAGAGGGACCCTGGAGACCCAGTACTTC. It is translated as CASSKRGTLETQYF.

CDR3 protein: CASSSRTGAAEKLFF. CDR3 nucleotide sequence: TGTGCCAGCAGCAGCCGGACAGGGGCAGCTGAAAAACTGTTTTTT. This chain links TRBV7-2 with TRBJ1-4; 9 bases align to TRBD1. The CDR3 sequence is 15 residues long. The J segment lost 7 bases and the V segment lost 5 bases, leaving 8 bases of the junction unmatched. Germline V gene data show CDR1 as SGHTA and CDR2 as FQGNSA.

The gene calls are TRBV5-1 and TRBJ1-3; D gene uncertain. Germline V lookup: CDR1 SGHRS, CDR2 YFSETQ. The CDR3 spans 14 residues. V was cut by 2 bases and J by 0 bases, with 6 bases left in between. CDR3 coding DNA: TGCGCCAGCAGCTTTACCGACTCTGGAAACACCATATATTTT. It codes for CASSFTDSGNTIYF.

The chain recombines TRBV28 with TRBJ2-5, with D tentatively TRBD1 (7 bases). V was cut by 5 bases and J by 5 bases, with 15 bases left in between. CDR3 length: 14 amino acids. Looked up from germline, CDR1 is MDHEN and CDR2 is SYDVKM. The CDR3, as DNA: TGTGCCAGCAGTGGCAGGGGGGCCTGGGAGACCCAGTACTTC. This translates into CASSGRGAWETQYF. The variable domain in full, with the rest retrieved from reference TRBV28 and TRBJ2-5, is DVKVTQSSRYLVKRTGEKVFLECVQDMDHENMFWYRQDPGLGLRLIYFSYDVKMKEKGDIPEGYSVSREKKERFSLILESASTNQTSMYLCASSGRGAWETQYFGPGTRLLVL.

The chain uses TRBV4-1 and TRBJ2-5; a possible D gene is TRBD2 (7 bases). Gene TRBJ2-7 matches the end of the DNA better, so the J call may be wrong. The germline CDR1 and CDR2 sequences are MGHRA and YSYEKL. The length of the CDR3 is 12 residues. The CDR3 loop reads CASKGGGGEQYF. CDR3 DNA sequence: TGCGCCAGCAAAGGGGGGGGCGGCGAGCAGTACTTC.

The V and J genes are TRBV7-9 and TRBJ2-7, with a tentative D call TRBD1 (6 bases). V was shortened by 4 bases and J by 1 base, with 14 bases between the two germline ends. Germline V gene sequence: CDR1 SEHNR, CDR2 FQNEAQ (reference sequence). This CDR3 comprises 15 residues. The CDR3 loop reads CASSYTDRMSYEQYF. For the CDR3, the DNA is TGTGCCAGCAGCTATACGGACAGAATGTCCTACGAGCAGTACTTC.